The clone carrying this T cell receptor (beta chain) was recorded at least ten times. This specimen comes from a study of spatial heterogeneity in lung cancer. About the research overall: Alpha-chain sequences were detected in numbers that were consistently lower than beta-chain sequences.

Unique molecular identifiers, one per molecule, were present on every TCR cDNA molecule. MiXCR, run by TCRdb on the 5' RACE reads, gives a single entry per CDR3 protein. In the table there are about 12,000 distinct CDR3 sequences, about a sixth of which are singletons. As for time point: sample taken at primary tumor resection. The sequenced material consisted of unsorted whole RNA from tumor, nontumor lung or frozen PBMC. Trimming shortened V by 3 bases and J by 6 bases, and 8 bases separated the two germline ends. From germline, CDR1 is SQVTM and CDR2 ANQGSEA. CDR3 length equals 12 residues. V and J are TRBV29-1 and TRBJ2-2; D unclear. This sequence was found in a male donor with early-stage non-small cell lung cancer. The starting material was PBMCs, obtained at surgery. The CDR3 region is CSVDLQAGELFF. The CDR3 nucleotides read TGCAGCGTTGATCTTCAGGCCGGGGAGCTGTTTTTT.